A single sample gave rise to the 14 T cell receptor beta chains below, sequenced in a study of T cells after yellow fever vaccination. TCRdb passed the 5' RACE reads through MiXCR, listing each CDR3 protein once. The sample includes some 240,000 distinct CDR3 sequences, about 5% of them seen just once. This material consisted of CD4+ T cells sorted from PBMCs, taken on the day of the yellow fever booster vaccination. These receptors were collected from a man aged 18 to 30 who received the YFV17D yellow fever vaccine.

This clonotype occurred a few times. The chain links TRBV5-5 to TRBJ2-3; the D is unclear. Germline loops: CDR1 SGHKS, CDR2 YYEKEE (reference sequence). The germline V and J ends were trimmed by 1 base and 4 bases, with 10 bases remaining between them. The CDR3 covers 14 residues. The CDR3 nucleotides are TGTGCCAGCAGCTTGCTAGTACTGGCAGATACGCAGTATTTT. Translated: CASSLLVLADTQYF. The variable domain in full, with the rest retrieved from reference TRBV5-5 and TRBJ2-3, is DAGVTQSPTHLIKTRGQQVTLRCSPISGHKSVSWYQQVLGQGPQFIFQYYEKEERGRGNFPDRFSARQFPNYSSELNVNALLLGDSALYLCASSLLVLADTQYFGPGTRLTVL.

At least ten counts were recorded for this clonotype. The rearrangement uses TRBV12-3 or TRBV12-4 and TRBJ1-5; D unclear. The CDR3 length is 13 residues. V lost 6 bases and J lost 9, with 15 bases in between. The CDR3 DNA sequence: TGTGCCAGCAGCCGTACTACTAAGTCGCCCCAGCATTTT. It is translated as CASSRTTKSPQHF.

This chain connects TRBV25-1 to TRBJ1-1, with no clear D. The CDR3 is 13 residues long. V was cut by 1 base and J by 11 bases, with 14 bases left in between. The germline gives CDR1 MGHDK, CDR2 SYGVNS. DNA for the CDR3: TGTGCCAGCAGTGAATGGGTAGAATCTAGGGCTTTCTTT. Translation gives CASSEWVESRAFF.

This clonotype was counted at least ten times. The chain carries TRBV7-2 and TRBJ1-2; TRBD1 matches 12 bases. This CDR3 comprises 17 residues. V was clipped by 5 bases and J by 7 bases; unmatched bases: 14. CDR1 and CDR2 (germline): SGHTA, FQGNSA. CDR3 sequence reads: CASSATNPGQGARGYTF. The CDR3 bases are TGTGCCAGCAGCGCAACAAACCCGGGACAGGGGGCGCGTGGCTACACCTTC.

In its sample, this clonotype was seen a few times. The chain employs TRBV24-1 and TRBJ2-3; 9 positions match TRBD2. Germline V gives CDR1 KGHDR, CDR2 SFDVKD. The length of the CDR3 is 17 residues. V gave up 0 bases and J gave up 4 bases; unmatched junction bases: 7. Here the CDR3 DNA reads TGTGCCACCAGTGATTTGTATGGCGGGGGGGCCTCAGATACGCAGTATTTT. Its protein product is CATSDLYGGGASDTQYF.

In its sample, this clonotype was seen a few times. The chain uses TRBV5-1 and TRBJ1-1; 8 bases fit TRBD1. With V trimmed by 4 bases and J by 7 bases, 12 bases remained unmatched. CDR1 SGHRS and CDR2 YFSETQ come from the germline V gene. This CDR3 is 15 amino acids long. CDR3: CASSPGTGRNNEAFF. The CDR3 DNA reads TGCGCCAGCAGCCCGGGGACAGGAAGGAATAATGAAGCTTTCTTT.

This clonotype was counted ten times or more. This CDR3 is CASSPLPGAVNEQYF. The CDR3 nucleotides are TGTGCCAGCTCACCACTACCGGGGGCGGTCAACGAGCAGTACTTC. V is TRBV18 and J is TRBJ2-7; the D gene could be TRBD1 or TRBD2 (6 bases each). There are 15 residues in the CDR3. CDR1 and CDR2 (germline): KGHSH, LQKENI. Trimming took 1 base from V and 5 from J, leaving 15 bases between them.

This clonotype occurred many times. The rearrangement uses TRBV7-9 and TRBJ2-5; possible D gene TRBD1, 5 bases. V was cut by 8 bases and J by 1 base, with 11 bases left in between. The germline V gene has CDR1 SEHNR and CDR2 FQNEAQ (reference sequence). This CDR3 comprises 13 residues. The CDR3 DNA reads TGTGCCAGCTCCAGGGTGCCCCAAGAGACCCAGTACTTC. Translation gives CASSRVPQETQYF.

The chain joins TRBV7-2 to TRBJ2-1, with 9 positions matching TRBD2. The germline gives CDR1 SGHTA, CDR2 FQGNSA. With V trimmed by 3 bases and J by 10 bases, 10 bases remained unmatched. The CDR3 is 15 amino acids. CDR3 sequence: CASSLSGGPTIEQFF. Written as DNA, the CDR3 is TGTGCCAGCAGCTTGAGCGGGGGGCCCACCATCGAGCAGTTCTTC.

V usage is TRBV12-3 or TRBV12-4 and J usage is TRBJ1-3; no reliable D call. The germline V and J ends were trimmed by 3 bases and 4 bases, with 4 bases remaining between them. The CDR3 is 12 amino acids. CDR3 loop: CASSFVGNTIYF. DNA for the CDR3: TGTGCCAGCAGTTTCGTCGGAAACACCATATATTTT.

The chain uses TRBV19 and TRBJ2-1, with a tentative D call TRBD2 (5 bases). CDR3 length equals 12 residues. V was trimmed by 6 bases and J by 5 bases, leaving 8 bases between them. Germline CDR1 LNHDA, CDR2 SQIVND (reference sequence). The CDR3 reads CASRVGDNEQFF. DNA of the CDR3: TGTGCCAGTAGAGTGGGAGACAATGAGCAGTTCTTC. The whole variable domain, filled in from reference TRBV19 and TRBJ2-1, reads DGGITQSPKYLFRKEGQNVTLSCEQNLNHDAMYWYRQDPGQGLRLIYYSQIVNDFQKGDIAEGYSVSREKKESFPLTVTSAQKNPTAFYLCASRVGDNEQFFGPGTRLTVL.

V and J are TRBV18 and TRBJ1-3; D possibly corresponds to TRBD1 (5 bases). The germline V gene encodes CDR1 KGHSH and CDR2 LQKENI. There are 15 residues in the CDR3. V lost 0 bases, J lost 0 bases, and 6 bases lay in between. Here the CDR3 reads CASSPPGTSGNTIYF. The DNA for the CDR3 is TGTGCCAGCTCACCACCGGGGACCTCTGGAAACACCATATATTTT.

This clonotype has more than one count but fewer than ten. V is TRBV7-2 and J is TRBJ2-5; TRBD2 agrees at 10 bases. With V trimmed by 2 bases and J by 7 bases, 10 bases remained unmatched. There are 16 residues in the CDR3. Germline V lookup: CDR1 SGHTA, CDR2 FQGNSA. The CDR3 nucleotides read TGTGCCAGCAGCTTATTACCTAGCGGGGGAGGGGGGACCCAGTACTTC. This encodes CASSLLPSGGGGTQYF.

The chain is built from TRBV3-1 and TRBJ1-6; tentatively, D is TRBD1 (5 bases). Germline lookup yields CDR1 LGHDT and CDR2 YNNKEL (reference sequence). V lost 1 base and J 13 bases, leaving 8 bases between the germline ends. The CDR3 contains 12 residues. The CDR3 sequence: CASSQVGPPLHF. As DNA, the CDR3 is TGTGCCAGCAGCCAAGTGGGGCCCCCCCTCCACTTT.